This T cell receptor (beta chain) was obtained from a study of T cell changes during pregnancy in multiple sclerosis (dated by TCRdb to about 2019). Background for the entire study: The study examined how the T cell repertoire changed over the course of pregnancy in women with multiple sclerosis.

The library was generated by the immunoSEQ multiplex PCR assay. Here the immuneACCESS table is served through TCRdb, limited to in-frame sequences with V and J called. Missing clones are a known gap in these copies; in checked studies unresolved V genes cover under half, and the rest lacks a known reason. Here the sample has over 45,000 clones; 80% to 90% occur a single time. The top ten clonotypes cover 1% to 1.5% of the sample. This clone was picked up a small number of times. Its antigen has not been determined. Nothing much larger sits one base from this clone, and base qualities are not available. This sample comprised CD4+ T cells from peripheral blood mononuclear cells, obtained in the second trimester of pregnancy. The receptor's source is a female donor with multiple sclerosis, enrolled in a pregnancy study.

The DNA sequence reads TGTGCCTGGTCCCCACAGTACAATGAGCAGTTCTTC. The translation is CAWSPQYNEQFF. The V gene is TRBV30 and the J gene is TRBJ2-1; the D gene is unclear. In the germline V gene (reference sequence), CDR1 corresponds to GTSNPN and CDR2 to SVGIG. From its cysteine to its phenylalanine, the CDR3 spans 12 amino acids. Only the CDR3 DNA is retained, 36 bases long and in frame from the first base. V gives up 5 bases and J gives up 4 bases, and the segment between their germline ends measures 9 bases.